This T cell receptor beta chain originates from a study of blood T cell repertoires in COVID-19. Generated by immunoSEQ multiplex PCR, the TCRdb table keeps only in-frame clones and is missing some. The sample records about 190,000 clones, about 81% being singletons. This clone was seen a single time. Those who participated ranged in age from roughly 18 to 89 years and resided in 20 to 30 US areas. Sequencing was performed on PBMCs or T cells enriched from blood (not recorded which). This TCR derives from a woman aged 30 to 39 who had recovered from COVID-19.

CDR3 nucleotide sequence: TGTGCCAGCACCCCTTTGGGCACTAGCACAGATACGCAGTATTTT. Translated: CASTPLGTSTDTQYF. The V call is TRBV28, the J call TRBJ2-3; D not resolved. This CDR3 spans 15 amino acids. With 7 bases removed from V and 0 bases from J, the gap between germline ends came to 14 bases. CDR1 MDHEN and CDR2 SYDVKM come from the germline V gene.